Listed below are T cell receptor beta chains from one sample, sequenced in a study of blood T cell repertoires in COVID-19. The repertoire was sequenced with immunoSEQ multiplex PCR; TCRdb's copy has only in-frame clones and lacks some. The sample carries over 200,000 clones, about 84% recorded once. Sequences were obtained from PBMCs or T cells enriched from blood (not recorded which). These receptors all stem from a man aged 55 to 70 who had recovered from COVID-19. Each CDR3 is given with its conserved first and last residue. The D gene is left open where the match is weak. Clone size is not always given. Where it is, it says once, few, many or a class for expanded clones.

v_gene	d_gene	abundance	j_gene	CDR3aa	CDR3nt
TRBV7-2	NA	NA	TRBJ1-1	CASSSWAVNTEAFF	TGTGCCAGCAGCAGCTGGGCCGTGAACACTGAAGCTTTCTTT
TRBV19	TRBD1	once	TRBJ1-2	CASSMDREYGYTF	TGTGCCAGTAGTATGGACAGGGAGTATGGCTACACCTTC
TRBV12-5	NA	NA	TRBJ2-2	CASGQGTDRELFF	TGTGCTAGTGGTCAGGGAACCGACCGGGAGCTGTTTTTT
TRBV2	TRBD1	NA	TRBJ2-7	CATSPTGTTYEQYF	TGTGCCACAAGCCCGACAGGGACAACCTACGAGCAGTACTTC
TRBV4-2	NA	once	TRBJ2-5	CASTPGQGTGETQYF	TGTGCCAGCACCCCCGGCCAGGGAACCGGAGAGACCCAGTACTTC
TRBV2	NA	NA	TRBJ2-2	CASNRQGGTGELFF	TGTGCCAGCAATCGACAGGGAGGCACCGGGGAGCTGTTTTTT
TRBV6-5	NA	NA	TRBJ2-2	CASRRENTGELFF	TGTGCCAGCAGGCGAGAGAACACCGGGGAGCTGTTTTTT
TRBV7-9	TRBD1	once	TRBJ1-1	CASSFPARQGGIEAFF	TGTGCCAGCAGCTTCCCTGCCCGACAGGGGGGCATTGAAGCTTTCTTT
TRBV18	TRBD1	NA	TRBJ1-2	CASSPSDRTMGYTF	TGTGCCAGCTCACCATCGGACAGGACTATGGGCTACACCTTC
TRBV30	TRBD2	NA	TRBJ2-7	CAWSGERGYEQYF	TGTGCCTGGAGTGGTGAGCGGGGTTACGAGCAGTACTTC
TRBV3-1/TRBV3-2	NA	NA	TRBJ1-1	CASSQTGDAFF	TGTGCCAGCAGCCAGACCGGGGATGCTTTCTTT
TRBV6-5	NA	NA	TRBJ1-2	CASSPGGRGYTF	TGTGCCAGCAGTCCCGGGGGTCGTGGCTACACCTTC
TRBV2	TRBD1	NA	TRBJ1-5	CASGQGQGASQPQHF	TGTGCCAGCGGGCAAGGCCAGGGGGCGAGTCAGCCCCAGCATTTT
TRBV5-6	TRBD1	NA	TRBJ2-1	CASSFQTGGWVNEQFF	TGTGCCAGCAGCTTCCAGACAGGGGGCTGGGTCAATGAGCAGTTCTTC
TRBV7-8	NA	NA	TRBJ2-4	CASSPEPVAKNIQYF	TGTGCCAGCAGCCCCGAGCCGGTAGCCAAAAACATTCAGTACTTC
TRBV3-1/TRBV3-2	NA	once	TRBJ2-5	CASSQGTDGETQYF	TGTGCCAGCAGCCAAGGGACAGACGGCGAGACCCAGTACTTC
TRBV7-2	NA	NA	TRBJ1-1	CASSIRGGGTEAFF	TGTGCCAGCAGCATCCGGGGGGGTGGGACTGAAGCTTTCTTT
TRBV15	NA	NA	TRBJ2-2	CATSRDYRGLNTGELFF	TGTGCCACCAGCAGAGATTATAGGGGATTGAACACCGGGGAGCTGTTTTTT
TRBV29-1	TRBD1	few	TRBJ2-7	CSVEKTGVKNEQYF	TGCAGCGTTGAGAAGACAGGGGTGAAGAACGAGCAGTACTTC
TRBV7-9	TRBD1	NA	TRBJ2-5	CASSFGTGVIQETQYF	TGTGCCAGCAGCTTTGGAACAGGGGTAATCCAAGAGACCCAGTACTTC